The TCR beta chain under discussion was sequenced for a study of shared T cell receptors in the human thymus. The V end was cut by 4 bases, the J end by 6 bases, with 8 bases between. The CDR3 is 11 amino acids. Germline V gene lookup returns CDR1 SGHTS and CDR2 YDEGEE. The data were produced by immunoSEQ multiplex PCR, yet TCRdb's version contains in-frame clones alone and is incomplete. The repertoire holds about 710,000 clones, with around 87% as singletons. The data were also submitted as part of a second study, on human thymus T cells.

Sequenced sample: thymocytes. The TCR comes from a boy in the first two years of life with a congenital heart defect. This chain joins TRBV5-8 and TRBJ2-7, with D unclear. The CDR3 DNA reads as TGTGCCAGCAGCCCGAGTCCCGAGCAGTACTTC. It encodes CASSPSPEQYF.